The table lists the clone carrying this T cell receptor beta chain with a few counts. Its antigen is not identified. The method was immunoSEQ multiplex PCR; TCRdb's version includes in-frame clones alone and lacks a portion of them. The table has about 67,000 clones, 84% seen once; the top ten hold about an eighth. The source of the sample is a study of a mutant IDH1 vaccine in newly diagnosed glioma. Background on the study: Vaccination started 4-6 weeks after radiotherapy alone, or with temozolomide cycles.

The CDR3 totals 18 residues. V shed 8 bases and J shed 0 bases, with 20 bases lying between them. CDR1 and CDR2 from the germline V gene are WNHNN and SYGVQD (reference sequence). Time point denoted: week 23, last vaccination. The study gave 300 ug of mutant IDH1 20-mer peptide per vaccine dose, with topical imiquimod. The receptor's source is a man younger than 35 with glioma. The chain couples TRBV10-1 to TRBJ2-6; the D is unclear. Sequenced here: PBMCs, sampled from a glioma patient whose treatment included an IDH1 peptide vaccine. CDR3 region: CASRVGCDQSSGANVLTF. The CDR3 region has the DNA TGCGCCAGCCGAGTGGGCTGTGACCAGAGCTCTGGGGCCAACGTCCTGACTTTC.